Listed below are T cell receptor beta chains from one sample, sequenced in a study of long-term antiretroviral therapy in people with HIV. TCRdb's copy holds only in-frame clones and misses some; the assay was immunoSEQ multiplex PCR. This table holds fewer than 15,000 clones, over 65% found once. Source: unsorted PBMCs, taken 1.3 years after starting antiretroviral therapy. Source of these receptors: a woman younger than 35 with HIV. CDR3s include the opening cysteine and the closing phenylalanine or tryptophan. A D gene is named only where the DNA matches it firmly. Size is stated for part of the rows, as once, few or many counts, or as a class when the clone is expanded.

CDR3aa	CDR3nt	d_gene	v_gene	j_gene	abundance
CASSLRLAGVTGELFF	TGTGCCAGCAGTTTAAGACTAGCGGGAGTAACCGGGGAGCTGTTTTTT	TRBD2	TRBV28	TRBJ2-2	few
CSVGLGTGNQPQHF	TGCAGCGTTGGCTTGGGGACAGGGAATCAGCCCCAGCATTTT	TRBD1	TRBV29-1	TRBJ1-5	NA
CASSPTGDPGNTIYF	TGTGCCAGCAGCCCGACAGGGGACCCTGGAAACACCATATATTTT	TRBD1	TRBV27	TRBJ1-3	once
CASRVDRDREQYF	TGCGCCAGCAGGGTCGACAGGGACCGCGAGCAGTACTTC	TRBD1	TRBV5-1	TRBJ2-7	once
CASSLTPGISGNTIYF	TGTGCCAGCAGTTTGACCCCGGGGATCTCTGGAAACACCATATATTTT	NA	TRBV27	TRBJ1-3	NA
CASSPPSQNEQFF	TGTGCCAGCTCACCACCGTCCCAGAATGAGCAGTTCTTC	NA	TRBV18	TRBJ2-1	NA
CASGGLMNTEAFF	TGTGCCAGCGGGGGGCTGATGAACACTGAAGCTTTCTTT	NA	TRBV27	TRBJ1-1	NA
CASSRTSGILAKNIQYF	TGTGCCAGCAGCCGGACTAGCGGGATTCTAGCCAAAAACATTCAGTACTTC	TRBD2	TRBV2	TRBJ2-4	NA
CASSLGGSSDSNQPQHF	TGTGCCAGCAGCTTAGGGGGGAGCAGCGATAGCAATCAGCCCCAGCATTTT	NA	TRBV7-9	TRBJ1-5	NA
CASSLVGHTGELFF	TGTGCCAGCAGTTTGGTGGGCCACACCGGGGAGCTGTTTTTT	NA	TRBV28	TRBJ2-2	NA
CASSLSPGLRMKQFF	TGTGCCAGCAGTTTATCGCCCGGACTAAGAATGAAGCAGTTCTTC	NA	TRBV27	TRBJ2-1	NA
CASSLSGAGEQYF	TGTGCCAGCAGCTTATCCGGGGCCGGCGAGCAGTACTTC	NA	TRBV5-4	TRBJ2-7	NA
CASSYSSGLYEQYF	TGTGCCAGCAGTTACTCGTCAGGGCTCTACGAGCAGTACTTC	NA	TRBV6-5	TRBJ2-7	medium-sized
CASSYSRGGAYNEQFF	TGTGCCAGCAGTTACTCACGGGGGGGGGCCTACAATGAGCAGTTCTTC	TRBD2	TRBV6-5	TRBJ2-1	NA
CASSLTGELFF	TGTGCCAGCAGCTTAACCGGGGAGCTGTTTTTT	NA	TRBV7-6	TRBJ2-2	NA
CASSGRGKGFEAFF	TGTGCCAGCAGTGGGCGGGGGAAGGGATTTGAAGCTTTCTTT	NA	TRBV6-1	TRBJ1-1	few
CASCYTDTQYF	TGTGCCAGCTGTTACACAGATACGCAGTATTTT	NA	TRBV2	TRBJ2-3	NA
CASSFVAGGQGDTQYF	TGTGCCAGCAGCTTCGTAGCGGGGGGGCAGGGAGATACGCAGTATTTT	TRBD2	TRBV7-2	TRBJ2-3	NA
CASSFHIFPWTPYGYTF	TGTGCCAGCAGCTTCCACATCTTCCCTTGGACACCCTATGGCTACACCTTC	NA	TRBV13	TRBJ1-2	few
CASSLLYRGYEQYF	TGCGCCAGCAGCTTGTTGTACAGGGGATACGAGCAGTACTTC	TRBD1	TRBV5-1	TRBJ2-7	NA
CASSQDAWPSGNTIYF	TGCGCCAGCAGCCAAGATGCATGGCCCTCTGGAAACACCATATATTTT	NA	TRBV4-1	TRBJ1-3	NA
CASSLAAGELNEQFF	TGTGCCAGCAGCTTGGCGGCGGGTGAACTAAATGAGCAGTTCTTC	NA	TRBV7-3	TRBJ2-1	NA
CASSVLPDRGLPGNTIYF	TGTGCCAGCAGCGTCCTGCCTGACAGGGGGCTCCCTGGAAACACCATATATTTT	TRBD1	TRBV9	TRBJ1-3	few
CASSPPSGIRTEAFF	TGTGCCAGCTCACCACCTTCAGGGATAAGGACTGAAGCTTTCTTT	NA	TRBV18	TRBJ1-1	NA
CASSLGQGSWGYTF	TGTGCCAGCAGTTTAGGACAGGGCTCCTGGGGCTACACCTTC	TRBD1	TRBV27	TRBJ1-2	NA
CASSQDLGGYTF	TGCGCCAGCAGCCAAGATCTCGGCGGCTACACCTTC	NA	TRBV4-1	TRBJ1-2	large
CASSRPTSGVTDTQYF	TGTGCCAGCAGCCGACCGACTAGCGGGGTCACAGATACGCAGTATTTT	TRBD2	TRBV4-2	TRBJ2-3	NA
CASSQAGSTDTQYF	TGCGCCAGCAGCCAAGCCGGCAGCACAGATACGCAGTATTTT	NA	TRBV4-3	TRBJ2-3	NA
CASSPLTSGDQVGYF	TGCGCCAGCAGCCCATTGACTAGCGGGGACCAAGTAGGGTACTTC	TRBD2	TRBV5-1	TRBJ2-5	NA
CASSQDFSGGGETQYF	TGCGCCAGCAGCCAAGATTTTTCGGGAGGGGGGGAGACCCAGTACTTC	TRBD2	TRBV4-1	TRBJ2-5	NA
CASSVTPGLTSHEQFF	TGTGCCAGCAGTGTTACTCCGGGACTAACCAGTCATGAGCAGTTCTTC	TRBD2	TRBV28	TRBJ2-1	NA
CASSFKQTGTGFGETQYF	TGTGCCAGCAGCTTCAAACAAACCGGGACAGGATTTGGGGAGACCCAGTACTTC	TRBD1	TRBV7-9	TRBJ2-5	once
CASSLAQGAEGYTF	TGTGCCAGCAGCTTAGCGCAGGGGGCAGAAGGCTACACCTTC	TRBD1	TRBV7-6	TRBJ1-2	NA
CASSLGREANTEAFF	TGTGCCAGCAGCTTGGGCAGGGAAGCGAACACTGAAGCTTTCTTT	NA	TRBV5-4	TRBJ1-1	NA
CASSSPSVSYEQYF	TGTGCCAGCAGTTCCCCCTCGGTCTCCTACGAGCAGTACTTC	NA	TRBV6-6	TRBJ2-7	NA
CASTGQNTGELFF	TGTGCCAGTACGGGACAGAACACCGGGGAGCTGTTTTTT	NA	TRBV27	TRBJ2-2	NA
CSVYGTGGHYYGYTF	TGCAGCGTATATGGAACAGGGGGGCACTACTATGGCTACACCTTC	TRBD1	TRBV29-1	TRBJ1-2	NA
CSVDGSRGTEAFF	TGCAGCGTTGATGGCAGCCGTGGGACTGAAGCTTTCTTT	NA	TRBV29-1	TRBJ1-1	NA
CASRSGQGHTGELFF	TGTGCCAGCAGATCCGGACAGGGGCACACCGGGGAGCTGTTTTTT	TRBD1	TRBV6-5	TRBJ2-2	once
CASSEVAGGPDEQFF	TGTGCCAGCAGTGAAGTTGCGGGAGGGCCCGATGAGCAGTTCTTC	TRBD2	TRBV6-1	TRBJ2-1	few
CASSQSLALTARETQYF	TGTGCCAGCAGCCAATCACTAGCATTGACGGCTCGGGAGACCCAGTACTTC	NA	TRBV4-2	TRBJ2-5	NA
CASEWDWGPYEQYF	TGTGCCAGCGAGTGGGACTGGGGCCCCTACGAGCAGTACTTC	NA	TRBV6-1	TRBJ2-7	NA
CASRHGNGYTF	TGTGCCAGCAGACACGGGAATGGCTACACCTTC	NA	TRBV6-5	TRBJ1-2	NA
CASSYLPERLQETQYF	TGTGCCAGCAGTTACTTGCCAGAGAGATTACAAGAGACCCAGTACTTC	NA	TRBV6-5	TRBJ2-5	NA
CASSVEGARNTEAFF	TGTGCCAGCAGCGTGGAGGGGGCAAGGAACACTGAAGCTTTCTTT	TRBD1	TRBV9	TRBJ1-1	NA
CASTMTGGGETQYF	TGTGCCAGCACTATGACAGGGGGCGGGGAGACCCAGTACTTC	TRBD1	TRBV6-1	TRBJ2-5	NA
CASQEGETQYF	TGTGCCAGCCAGGAGGGGGAGACCCAGTACTTC	NA	TRBV7-9	TRBJ2-5	NA
CASSSQQGYEQYF	TGTGCCAGCAGCTCTCAACAGGGTTACGAGCAGTACTTC	NA	TRBV11-2	TRBJ2-7	few
CASSLGLSTGELFF	TGTGCCAGCAGCTTGGGGCTGAGCACCGGGGAGCTGTTTTTT	NA	TRBV13	TRBJ2-2	NA
CASSTRRREVTYEQYF	TGTGCCAGTAGTACGAGGAGGCGGGAGGTAACCTACGAGCAGTACTTC	TRBD2	TRBV19	TRBJ2-7	NA
CATGAGATGELFF	TGTGCCACCGGGGCAGGGGCAACCGGGGAGCTGTTTTTT	NA	TRBV7-9	TRBJ2-2	few